This entry lists 22 T cell receptor beta chains sequenced from one sample in a study of vaccination and CD4 T cells after COVID-19. No antigen has been identified for these receptors. Noted treatment: 10-day PBMC culture with coronavirus spike peptide pools or control peptides (ViraFEST assay). From the unexposed donor, CD4+ T cells were collected ahead of the COVID-19 pandemic (2011-2018). Oncomine TCR Beta short-read sequencing was applied to DNA from cultured CD4+ T cells. TCRdb reprocessed the PCR reads via MiXCR and lists one record per CDR3 protein. The sample gives 8,000 or so distinct CDR3 sequences, 30% to 40% of which show up once; roughly 20% is in the top ten. Sequenced material: CD4+ T cells from blood, cultured in vitro. All receptors derive from a human donor in good health.

In this sample, this clonotype is large. The chain recombines TRBV2 with TRBJ1-5, with D unclear. V was clipped by 4 bases and J by 0 bases, with 7 bases between them. The CDR3 is 14 amino acids. CDR1 is SNHLY and CDR2 is FYNNEI in the germline V gene. CDR3 in DNA: TGTGCCAGCAGTGGACGGATTAGCAATCAGCCCCAGCATTTT. This sequence encodes CASSGRISNQPQHF.

This clonotype has just a few counts. The CDR3 region has the DNA TGTGCCACCAGTGCCCCCCAGGTCGGAGAGCAGTACTTC. This codes for CATSAPQVGEQYF. This sequence joins TRBV24-1 and TRBJ2-7; D is unclear. This CDR3 region has 13 residues. Germline V lookup: CDR1 KGHDR, CDR2 SFDVKD. The ends were cut back, 5 bases at V and 7 bases at J, with 14 bases in the middle.

The rearrangement links TRBV25-1 to TRBJ2-3; 12 bases match TRBD2. Per the germline V gene, CDR1 is MGHDK and CDR2 is SYGVNS. With V trimmed by 3 bases and J by 2 bases, 3 bases remained unmatched. There are 16 residues in the CDR3. DNA for the CDR3: TGTGCCAGCAGTGACGGACTAGCGGGATCCACAGATACGCAGTATTTT. This gives the protein CASSDGLAGSTDTQYF.

The gene calls are TRBV7-2 and TRBJ2-1; TRBD2 is a possible D gene (6 bases). This CDR3 is built from 16 residues. Looked up from germline, CDR1 is SGHTA and CDR2 is FQGNSA. Trimming shortened V by 3 bases and J by 4 bases, and 16 bases separated the two germline ends. The CDR3 reads CASSFRLENQYNEQFF. The CDR3 DNA sequence: TGTGCCAGCAGCTTCCGACTAGAAAACCAATACAATGAGCAGTTCTTC.

The rearrangement joins TRBV12-3 or TRBV12-4 to TRBJ1-1; unclear D gene. V was clipped by 5 bases and J by 4 bases, with 5 bases between them. This CDR3 region has 11 residues. This CDR3 is CASSQVTEAFF. The DNA of the CDR3 is TGTGCCAGCAGTCAAGTCACTGAAGCTTTCTTT.

This clonotype came up a few times. The chain joins TRBV7-9 to TRBJ2-7; a possible D gene is TRBD2 (6 bases). V shed 5 bases and J shed 1 base, with 21 bases lying between them. The CDR3 totals 17 residues. Germline V gene lookup returns CDR1 SEHNR and CDR2 FQNEAQ (reference sequence). CDR3 sequence: CASSTQQGGPNSYEQYF. CDR3 nucleotide sequence: TGTGCCAGCAGCACACAACAAGGAGGGCCGAATTCCTACGAGCAGTACTTC.

The chain uses TRBV6-1 and TRBJ2-7; 7 bases map to TRBD2. The CDR3 runs to 17 residues. The germline V gene encodes CDR1 MNHNS and CDR2 SASEGT. J lost 0 bases, V lost 6 bases, and 14 bases had no gene match. The CDR3 region is CASSLRGSGASSYEQYF. Written as DNA, the CDR3 is TGTGCCAGCAGCCTACGGGGGAGCGGGGCGAGCTCCTACGAGCAGTACTTC.

The chain joins TRBV7-6 to TRBJ2-7, with 8 bases lining up with TRBD1. This CDR3 is built from 17 residues. V trimming: 5 bases; J trimming: 5 bases; junction bases outside the gene matches: 17. CDR1 SGHVS and CDR2 FNYEAQ come from the germline V gene. The chain's CDR3 is CASSPGVSGQGVDEQYF. The CDR3 bases are TGTGCCAGCAGCCCCGGGGTTTCAGGACAGGGCGTCGACGAGCAGTACTTC.

This clonotype turned up a few times. The chain couples TRBV7-2 to TRBJ1-2; D gene unclear. This CDR3 region has 14 residues. V was shortened by 1 base and J by 5 bases, with 11 bases between the two germline ends. Germline CDR1 is SGHTA and CDR2 is FQGNSA. CDR3 protein: CASSLGSYSYGYTF. Here the CDR3 DNA reads TGTGCCAGCAGCTTAGGGAGTTACTCGTATGGCTACACCTTC.

The chain joins TRBV5-4 to TRBJ2-2; D not resolved. The germline V gene encodes CDR1 SGHNT and CDR2 YYREEE (reference sequence). Trimming shortened V by 6 bases and J by 6 bases, and 18 bases separated the two germline ends. This CDR3 has 15 residues. CDR3 sequence: CASTPVGGSSGELFF. The CDR3 nucleotides read TGTGCCAGCACCCCTGTCGGCGGCAGTTCCGGGGAGCTGTTTTTT.

The chain combines TRBV19 with TRBJ2-2; a possible D gene is TRBD1 (6 bases). Trimming shortened V by 3 bases and J by 6 bases, and 14 bases separated the two germline ends. CDR3 size: 15 residues. Germline assignment: CDR1 LNHDA and CDR2 SQIVND (reference sequence). The CDR3 protein is CASSINRAGAGELFF. In DNA, the CDR3 is TGTGCCAGTAGTATCAACAGGGCTGGGGCCGGGGAGCTGTTTTTT.

This chain connects TRBV20-1 to TRBJ2-1; no clear D gene. Trimming stripped 5 bases from V and 1 base from J, with 15 bases between. The V gene's germline CDR1 is DFQATT and CDR2 SNEGSKA (reference sequence). This CDR3 has 15 residues. CDR3 DNA sequence: TGCAGTGCTCTTCCTCTGCTAGGTTCCTACAATGAGCAGTTCTTC. It translates to CSALPLLGSYNEQFF.

This clonotype was seen a few times. The V and J genes are TRBV7-2 and TRBJ2-5; D not certain. V lost 5 bases and J lost 1, with 8 bases in between. This CDR3 is built from 13 residues. CDR1 SGHTA and CDR2 FQGNSA come from the germline V gene. CDR3 sequence: CASSGSTQETQYF. CDR3 DNA sequence: TGTGCCAGCAGCGGTAGCACCCAAGAGACCCAGTACTTC.

V usage is TRBV7-2 and J usage is TRBJ2-7; D possibly corresponds to TRBD2 (5 bases). The CDR3 length is 12 residues. The V gene lost 0 bases and the J gene lost 6 bases, with 6 bases spanning the gap. Germline CDR1 and CDR2: SGHTA and FQGNSA. The CDR3 reads CASSLAGSEQYF. As DNA, the CDR3 is TGTGCCAGCAGCTTAGCGGGGAGCGAGCAGTACTTC.

This rearrangement joins TRBV9 to TRBJ1-6; no reliable D call. From germline, CDR1 is SGDLS and CDR2 YYNGEE. The V end lost 1 base, the J end lost 5 bases, and 7 bases lay between the germline ends. This CDR3 has 14 amino acids. The CDR3 loop reads CASSVPGNNSPLHF. CDR3 coding DNA: TGTGCCAGCAGCGTACCCGGTAATAATTCACCCCTCCACTTT.

The gene calls are TRBV6-1 and TRBJ2-1, with D maybe TRBD2 (6 bases). The V gene's germline CDR1 is MNHNS and CDR2 SASEGT. Deletions cut 2 bases from V and 8 bases from J, with 19 bases between. The CDR3 loop spans 16 amino acids. In DNA form, the CDR3 reads TGTGCCAGCAGTGAAATTCCGGGGGACCTTAGGTATGAGCAGTTCTTC. This encodes CASSEIPGDLRYEQFF.

The CDR3 DNA reads TGCAGTGCTTATGGGACACGACGCACAGATACGCAGTATTTT. Translation gives CSAYGTRRTDTQYF. This chain connects TRBV20-1 to TRBJ2-3; tentative D call: TRBD1 (6 bases). With 5 bases removed from V and 1 base from J, the gap between germline ends came to 13 bases. The CDR3 sequence is 14 residues long. Germline V lookup: CDR1 DFQATT, CDR2 SNEGSKA (reference sequence).

The rearrangement joins TRBV7-7 to TRBJ2-3, with D hard to call. Germline CDR1 is SSHAT and CDR2 is FNYEAQ (reference sequence). The ends were cut back, 3 bases at V and 2 bases at J, with 6 bases in the middle. CDR3 length: 13 amino acids. CDR3 sequence reads: CASSFVATDTQYF. CDR3 in DNA: TGTGCCAGCAGCTTTGTGGCCACAGATACGCAGTATTTT.

V and J are TRBV7-7 and TRBJ2-7, with 7 bases lining up with TRBD1. V gave up 5 bases and J gave up 0 bases; unmatched junction bases: 10. The CDR3 consists of 16 residues. CDR1 is SSHAT, CDR2 FNYEAQ, per germline (reference sequence). Here the CDR3 DNA reads TGTGCCAGCAGCCCAGATGCGGACAGGACCTCCTACGAGCAGTACTTC. Translated, it gives CASSPDADRTSYEQYF.

This chain joins TRBV30 and TRBJ2-7; 11 bases match TRBD1. V shed 0 bases, J shed 7 bases, and the junction held 5 bases outside the gene matches. The CDR3 covers 14 residues. Germline CDR1 is GTSNPN and CDR2 is SVGIG (reference sequence). CDR3 in DNA: TGTGCCTGGAGTGTACGAGGACAGGGGGCTGAGCAGTACTTC. Encoded protein: CAWSVRGQGAEQYF.

V usage is TRBV4-1 and J usage is TRBJ2-5; TRBD2 agrees at 11 bases. CDR1 and CDR2 from the germline V gene are MGHRA and YSYEKL. Trimming at V came to 3 bases and at J to 6 bases, leaving 9 bases not matched to a gene. CDR3 length: 16 residues. This CDR3 is CASSQGASGRWQTQYF. The CDR3 bases are TGCGCCAGCAGCCAGGGGGCTAGCGGGAGGTGGCAGACCCAGTACTTC.

The chain employs TRBV18 and TRBJ2-2, with 7 positions matching TRBD1. Germline CDR1 is KGHSH and CDR2 is LQKENI. J gave up 4 bases and V 3 bases, and 8 bases lay outside the gene matches. CDR3 length: 16 amino acids. The CDR3 is CASSPQTGIGTGELFF. The CDR3 region has the DNA TGTGCCAGCTCACCTCAGACAGGGATCGGCACCGGGGAGCTGTTTTTT.